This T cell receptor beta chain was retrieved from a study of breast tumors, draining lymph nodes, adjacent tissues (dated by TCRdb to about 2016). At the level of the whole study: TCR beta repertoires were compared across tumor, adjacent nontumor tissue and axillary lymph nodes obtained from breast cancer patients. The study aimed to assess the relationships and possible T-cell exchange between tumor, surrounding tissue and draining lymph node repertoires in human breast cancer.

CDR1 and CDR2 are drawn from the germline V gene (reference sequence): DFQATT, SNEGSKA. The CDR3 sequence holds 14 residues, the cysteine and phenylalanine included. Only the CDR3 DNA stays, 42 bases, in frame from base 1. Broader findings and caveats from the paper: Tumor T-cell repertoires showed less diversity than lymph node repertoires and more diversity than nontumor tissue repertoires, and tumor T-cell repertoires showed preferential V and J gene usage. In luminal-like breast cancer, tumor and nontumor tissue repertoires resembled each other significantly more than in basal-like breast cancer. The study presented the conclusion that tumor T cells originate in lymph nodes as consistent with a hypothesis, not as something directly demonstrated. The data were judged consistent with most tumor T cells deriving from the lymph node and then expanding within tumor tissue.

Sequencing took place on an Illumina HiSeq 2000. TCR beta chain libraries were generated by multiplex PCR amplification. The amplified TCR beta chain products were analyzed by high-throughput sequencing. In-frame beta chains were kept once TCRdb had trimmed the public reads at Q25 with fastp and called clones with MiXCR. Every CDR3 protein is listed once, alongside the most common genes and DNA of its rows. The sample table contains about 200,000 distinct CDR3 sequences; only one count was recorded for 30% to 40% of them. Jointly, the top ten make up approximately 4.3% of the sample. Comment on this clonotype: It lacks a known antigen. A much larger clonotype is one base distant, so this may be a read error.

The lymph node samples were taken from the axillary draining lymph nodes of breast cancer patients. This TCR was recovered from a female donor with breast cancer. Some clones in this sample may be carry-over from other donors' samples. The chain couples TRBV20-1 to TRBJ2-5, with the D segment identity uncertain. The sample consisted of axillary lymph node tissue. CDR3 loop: CSARRLNAQATQYF. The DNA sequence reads TGCAGTGCTAGACGACTCAACGCCCAAGCGACCCAGTACTTC.